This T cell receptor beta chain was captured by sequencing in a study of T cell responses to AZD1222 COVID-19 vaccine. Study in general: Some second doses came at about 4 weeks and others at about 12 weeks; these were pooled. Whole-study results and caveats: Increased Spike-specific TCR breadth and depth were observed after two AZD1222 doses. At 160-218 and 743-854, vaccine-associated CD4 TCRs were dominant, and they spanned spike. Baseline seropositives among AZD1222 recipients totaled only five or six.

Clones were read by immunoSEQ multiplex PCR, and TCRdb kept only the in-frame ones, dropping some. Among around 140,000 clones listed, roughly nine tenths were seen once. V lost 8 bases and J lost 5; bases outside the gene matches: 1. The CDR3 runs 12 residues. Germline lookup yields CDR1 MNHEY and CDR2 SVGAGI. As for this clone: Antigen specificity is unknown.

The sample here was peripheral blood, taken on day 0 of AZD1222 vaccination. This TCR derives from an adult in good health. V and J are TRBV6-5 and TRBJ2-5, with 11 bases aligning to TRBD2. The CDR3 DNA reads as TGTGCCAGCCGACTAGCGGGGGAGACCCAGTACTTC. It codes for CASRLAGETQYF.